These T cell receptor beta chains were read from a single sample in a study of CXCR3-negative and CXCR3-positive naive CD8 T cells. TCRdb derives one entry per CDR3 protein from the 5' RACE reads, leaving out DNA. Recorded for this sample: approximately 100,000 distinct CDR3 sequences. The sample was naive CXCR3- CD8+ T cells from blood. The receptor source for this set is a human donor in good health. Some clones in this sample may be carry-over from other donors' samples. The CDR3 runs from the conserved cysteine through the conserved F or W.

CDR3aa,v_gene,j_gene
CASSYSRGGGTEAFF,TRBV6-5,TRBJ1-1
CSVELPGQGETQYF,TRBV29-1,TRBJ2-5
CASSITGTSGRTAYNEQFF,TRBV19,TRBJ2-1
CSVVPTTTSTDTQYF,TRBV29-1,TRBJ2-3
CASSLVRIYEQYF,TRBV7-8,TRBJ2-7
CASSQRGFPQETQYF,TRBV23-1,TRBJ2-5
CASSKGGHTEAFF,TRBV21-1,TRBJ1-1
CAISDPTSGDEQFF,TRBV10-3,TRBJ2-1
CASTPGSYGYTF,TRBV12-3/TRBV12-4,TRBJ1-2
CSVEGLAGGPNEQFF,TRBV29-1,TRBJ2-1
CASSATSGGDYEQYF,TRBV7-6,TRBJ2-7
CASSEYITGDETQYF,TRBV25-1,TRBJ2-5
CASSPLDSGNTIYF,TRBV7-9,TRBJ1-3
CASSQPPERKLFF,TRBV7-9,TRBJ1-4
CASRAGVEAFF,TRBV19,TRBJ1-1
CASSSQGAQDTQYF,TRBV5-1,TRBJ2-3
CASSLYSENTEAFF,TRBV27,TRBJ1-1
CASSFTPGQGANYGYTF,TRBV5-1,TRBJ1-2
CASSQDPGVYEQYF,TRBV4-1,TRBJ2-7
CASSSPGGGGALEQYF,TRBV7-2,TRBJ2-7
CASRPGGNSGNTIYF,TRBV7-9,TRBJ1-3
CASSPRTGSWYEQYF,TRBV27,TRBJ2-7
CSVANPQETQYF,TRBV29-1,TRBJ2-5
CSVDLPGLAGGFGGEQYF,TRBV29-1,TRBJ2-7
CASSLEDRSYEQYF,TRBV7-9,TRBJ2-7
CASSEGNANTGELFF,TRBV25-1,TRBJ2-2
CASSYSPLTGGYGYTF,TRBV6-5,TRBJ1-2
CASSPPTSGVNNEQFF,TRBV3-1,TRBJ2-1
CASSPATSGGPNEQFF,TRBV12-3/TRBV12-4,TRBJ2-1
CATSRDGDSLGETQYF,TRBV15,TRBJ2-5
CASSLSQANTEAFF,TRBV27,TRBJ1-1
CASSLSRSSYEQYF,TRBV11-3,TRBJ2-7
CASSAGTGIETQYF,TRBV2,TRBJ2-5
CSARDSAEETQYF,TRBV20-1,TRBJ2-5
CASSARLGTSGSNEQFF,TRBV6-2/TRBV6-3,TRBJ2-1
CASSLLTSGTDTQYF,TRBV7-9,TRBJ2-3
CASGFPTGNYEQYF,TRBV4-2,TRBJ2-7
CASSFKASYTDETQYF,TRBV7-2,TRBJ2-5
CASSSSGGTEAFF,TRBV7-6,TRBJ1-1
CSVGGQGYGYTF,TRBV29-1,TRBJ1-2
CSAHPTGLNTDTQYF,TRBV20-1,TRBJ2-3